This section outlines one T cell receptor (beta chain) sequence together with its context. What it binds is not known. Produced via immunoSEQ multiplex PCR; TCRdb's table is partial and in-frame only. This table holds approximately 58,000 clones, 90% to 95% found once. These data are taken from a study of cytomegalovirus exposure and HLA in healthy donors. About the study: The 120 validation repertoires, a later analysis reported, used the same platform as the roughly 650 repertoires from the first cohort.

Study results and caveats: Cytomegalovirus-associated status was assigned to 164 TCR beta chains.

The receptor was isolated from a man younger than 30 in good health and CMV-seronegative. Material for sequencing was PBMCs.

The CDR3 loop reads CASSSLGGIGETQYF. CDR3 coding DNA: TGTGCCAGTAGTAGTCTAGGGGGCATAGGGGAGACCCAGTACTTC. The chain combines TRBV19 with TRBJ2-5; TRBD1 matches at 7 bases. This CDR3 is 15 amino acids long. Trimming at V came to 4 bases and at J to 5 bases, leaving 10 bases not matched to a gene. Germline CDR1 reads LNHDA; CDR2 reads SQIVND (reference sequence).